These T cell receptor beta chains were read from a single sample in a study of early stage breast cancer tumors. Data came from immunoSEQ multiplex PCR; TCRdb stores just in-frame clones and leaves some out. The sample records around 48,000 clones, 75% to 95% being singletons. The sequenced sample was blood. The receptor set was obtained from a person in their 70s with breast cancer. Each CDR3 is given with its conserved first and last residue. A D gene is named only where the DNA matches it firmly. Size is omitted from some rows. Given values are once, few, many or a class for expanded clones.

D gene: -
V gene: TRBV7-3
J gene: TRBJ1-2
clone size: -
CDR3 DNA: TGTGCCAGCAGCTTAACGGCCCAGACGGAGAATGGCTACACCTTC
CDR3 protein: CASSLTAQTENGYTF

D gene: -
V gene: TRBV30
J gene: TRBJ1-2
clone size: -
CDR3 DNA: TGTGCCTGGAGTGTAGGCGGGAATGGCTACACCTTC
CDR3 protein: CAWSVGGNGYTF

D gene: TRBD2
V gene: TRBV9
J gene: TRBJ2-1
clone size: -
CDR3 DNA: TGTGCCAGCAGGGAGACTAGCGGGAGAGAAAATGAGCAGTTCTTC
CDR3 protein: CASRETSGRENEQFF

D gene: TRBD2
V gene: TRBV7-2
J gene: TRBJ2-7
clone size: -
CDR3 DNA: TGTGCCAGCAGCCCTCGACTAGCGGTATCCTACGAGCAGTACTTC
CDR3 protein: CASSPRLAVSYEQYF

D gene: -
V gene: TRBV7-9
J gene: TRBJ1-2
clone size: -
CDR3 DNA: TGTGCCAGCAGTCCCCTGGGGGGGGCAGGTATCAACACCTTC
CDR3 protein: CASSPLGGAGINTF

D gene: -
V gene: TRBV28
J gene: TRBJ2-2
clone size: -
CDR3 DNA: TGTGCCAGCAGCTCTCCTAGCGCCGGCACCGGGGAGCTGTTTTTT
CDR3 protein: CASSSPSAGTGELFF

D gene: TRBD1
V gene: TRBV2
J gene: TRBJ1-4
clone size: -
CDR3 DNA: TGTGCCAGCAGTGAAGCGGGACGCAGGGGGAAACTGTTTTTT
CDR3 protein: CASSEAGRRGKLFF

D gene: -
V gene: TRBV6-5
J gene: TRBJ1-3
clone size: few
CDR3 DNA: TGTGCCAGCAGCTTCCTGGGAGGGTCTGGAAACACCATATATTTT
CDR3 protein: CASSFLGGSGNTIYF

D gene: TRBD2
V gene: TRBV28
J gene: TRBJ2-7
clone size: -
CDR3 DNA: TGTGCCAGCAGTCGGGACTATAAGATCTACGAGCAGTACTTC
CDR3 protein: CASSRDYKIYEQYF

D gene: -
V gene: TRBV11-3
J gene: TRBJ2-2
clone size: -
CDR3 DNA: TGTGCCAGCAGCTTCCGGGGGGCCGACACCGGGGAGCTGTTTTTT
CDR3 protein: CASSFRGADTGELFF

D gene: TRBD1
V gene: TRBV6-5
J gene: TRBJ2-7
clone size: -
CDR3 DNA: TGTGCCAGCTCCCGGGGACAGAGGGGCGCCGAGCAGTACTTC
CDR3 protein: CASSRGQRGAEQYF

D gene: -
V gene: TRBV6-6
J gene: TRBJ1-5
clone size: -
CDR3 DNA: TGTGCCAGCAGTTCCCGCACAGGGCGAGGACAGCCCCAGCATTTT
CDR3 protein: CASSSRTGRGQPQHF

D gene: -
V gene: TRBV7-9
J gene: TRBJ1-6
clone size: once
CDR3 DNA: TGTGCCAGCAGCTCACCCGGGGGCGGCGGGGGTTCACCCCTCCACTTT
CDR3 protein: CASSSPGGGGGSPLHF

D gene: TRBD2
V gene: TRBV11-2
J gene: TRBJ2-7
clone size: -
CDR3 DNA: TGTGCCAGCAGCACGGCGGGGGTGACCTACGAGCAGTACTTC
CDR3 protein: CASSTAGVTYEQYF

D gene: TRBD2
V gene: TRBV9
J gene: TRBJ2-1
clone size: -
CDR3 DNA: TGTGCCAGCAGCTCCCTAGGAGCGGGAGGGCCGACGAATGAGCAGTTCTTC
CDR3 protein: CASSSLGAGGPTNEQFF

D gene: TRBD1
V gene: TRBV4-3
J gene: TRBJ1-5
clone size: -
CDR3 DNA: TGCGCCAGCAGCCAAGGACAGGGGTTCAATCAGCCCCAGCATTTT
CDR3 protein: CASSQGQGFNQPQHF

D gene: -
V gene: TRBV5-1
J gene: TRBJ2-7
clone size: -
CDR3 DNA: TGCGCCAGCAGCTTTGGCCCCAGCTCCTACGAGCAGTACTTC
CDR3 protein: CASSFGPSSYEQYF

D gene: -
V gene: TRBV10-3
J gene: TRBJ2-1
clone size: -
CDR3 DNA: TGTGCCATCAACCCGGACTATTACAATGAGCAGTTCTTC
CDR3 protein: CAINPDYYNEQFF

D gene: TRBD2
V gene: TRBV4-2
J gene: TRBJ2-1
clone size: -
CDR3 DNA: TGTGCCAGCAGCCCGCCGGGACTAGACAATGAGCAGTTCTTC
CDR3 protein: CASSPPGLDNEQFF

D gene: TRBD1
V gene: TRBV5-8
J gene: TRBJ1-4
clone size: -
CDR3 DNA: TGTGCCAGCAGCGTGGGACAGGGCGCGAATGAAAAACTGTTTTTT
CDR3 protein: CASSVGQGANEKLFF

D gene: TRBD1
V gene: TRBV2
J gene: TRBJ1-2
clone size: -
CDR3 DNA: TGTGCCAGCAGGATCGGACAGGGGGAGGACTATGGCTACACCTTC
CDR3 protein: CASRIGQGEDYGYTF

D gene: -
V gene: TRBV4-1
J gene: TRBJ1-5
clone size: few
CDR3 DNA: TGCGCCAGCAGCCAAGAAGGCCCGGGTAATCAGCCCCAGCATTTT
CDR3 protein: CASSQEGPGNQPQHF

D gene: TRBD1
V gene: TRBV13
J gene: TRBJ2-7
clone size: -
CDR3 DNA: TGTGCCAGCAGTCAGGGGGCAGGAGGCTACGAGCAGTACTTC
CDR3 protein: CASSQGAGGYEQYF

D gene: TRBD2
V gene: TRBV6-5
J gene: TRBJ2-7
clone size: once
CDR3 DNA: TGTGCCAGCAGTTACTCGGCTAGCGGGCGTGAGCAGTACTTC
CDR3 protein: CASSYSASGREQYF

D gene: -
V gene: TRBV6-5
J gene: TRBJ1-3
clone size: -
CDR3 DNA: TGTGCCAGCAGTTACTCGCAGGCGACCTCTGGAAACACCATATATTTT
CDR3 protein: CASSYSQATSGNTIYF

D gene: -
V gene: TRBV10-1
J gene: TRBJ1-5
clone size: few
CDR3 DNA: TGCGCCAGCAGTGACGGGGGGAATCAGCCCCAGCATTTT
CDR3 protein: CASSDGGNQPQHF

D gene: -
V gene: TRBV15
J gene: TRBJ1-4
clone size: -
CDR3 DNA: TGTGCCACCAGCAGAGATCTCCCAGGGGAGTTCGCTAATGAAAAACTGTTTTTT
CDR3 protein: CATSRDLPGEFANEKLFF

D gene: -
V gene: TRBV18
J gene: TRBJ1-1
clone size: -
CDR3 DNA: TGTGCCAGCTCACCACCGCGTGGAGACACTGAAGCTTTCTTT
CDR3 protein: CASSPPRGDTEAFF

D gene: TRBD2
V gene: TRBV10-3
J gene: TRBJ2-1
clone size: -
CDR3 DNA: TGTGCCATCAACGGGGGGGGATCCTACAATGAGCAGTTCTTC
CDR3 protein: CAINGGGSYNEQFF

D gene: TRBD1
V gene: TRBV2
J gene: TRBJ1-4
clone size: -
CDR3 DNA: TGTGCCAGCAGTGGGGGATTGGACAGGAGAACTAATGAAAAACTGTTTTTT
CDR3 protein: CASSGGLDRRTNEKLFF

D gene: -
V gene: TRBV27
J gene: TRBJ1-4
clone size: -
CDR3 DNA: TGTGCCAGCAGTTTGGGAGGGGTACAAGAAAAACTGTTTTTT
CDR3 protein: CASSLGGVQEKLFF

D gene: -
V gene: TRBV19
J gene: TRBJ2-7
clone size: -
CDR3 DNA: TGTGCCAGTAAGGGAGAACGTCCTTACGAGCAGTACTTC
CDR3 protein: CASKGERPYEQYF

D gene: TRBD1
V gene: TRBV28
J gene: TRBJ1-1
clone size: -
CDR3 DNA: TGTGCCAGCGGACCCCCCCCGACAGGGACCACTGAAGCTTTCTTT
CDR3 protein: CASGPPPTGTTEAFF

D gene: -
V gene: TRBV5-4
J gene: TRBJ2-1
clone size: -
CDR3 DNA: TGTGCCAGCAGCGCGGGACAGTACAATGAGCAGTTCTTC
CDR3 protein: CASSAGQYNEQFF

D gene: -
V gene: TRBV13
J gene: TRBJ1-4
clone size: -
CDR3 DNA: TGTGCCAGCAGCTCGACAGGCGGTGATGAAAAACTGTTTTTT
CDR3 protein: CASSSTGGDEKLFF

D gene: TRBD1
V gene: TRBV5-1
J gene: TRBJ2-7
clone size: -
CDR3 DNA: TGCGCCAGCGCGGGACAGGGGCTGGGAGAGCAGTACTTC
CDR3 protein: CASAGQGLGEQYF

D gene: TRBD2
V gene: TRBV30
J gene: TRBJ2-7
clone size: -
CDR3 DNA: TGTGCCTGGGGAGCGGGAGGGAACTACGAGCAGTACTTC
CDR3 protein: CAWGAGGNYEQYF

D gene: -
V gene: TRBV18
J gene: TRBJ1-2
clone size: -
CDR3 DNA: TGTGCCAGCTCACCCAGCTATGGCTACACCTTC
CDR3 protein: CASSPSYGYTF

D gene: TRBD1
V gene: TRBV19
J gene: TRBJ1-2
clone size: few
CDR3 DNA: TGTGCCAGTAGTGTTGGACAGGTTTACTATGGCTACACCTTC
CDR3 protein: CASSVGQVYYGYTF

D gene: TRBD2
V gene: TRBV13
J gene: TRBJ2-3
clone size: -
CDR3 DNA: TGTGCCAGCAGCCCCGGGAGGAATACGCAGTATTTT
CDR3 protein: CASSPGRNTQYF

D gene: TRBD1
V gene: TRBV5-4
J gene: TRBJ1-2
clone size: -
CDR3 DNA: TGTGCCAGCAGCAACCCCCGGGACAGTCTCTATGGCTACACCTTC
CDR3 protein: CASSNPRDSLYGYTF

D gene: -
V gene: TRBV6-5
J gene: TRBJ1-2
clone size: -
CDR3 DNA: TGTGCCAGCAGTTCCTACAGAGGGGGCTACACCTTC
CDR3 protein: CASSSYRGGYTF

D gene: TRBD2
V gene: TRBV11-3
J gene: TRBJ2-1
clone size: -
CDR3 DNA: TGTGCCAGCAGCCCTAGCGGGGGTGCTTACAATGAGCAGTTCTTC
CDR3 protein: CASSPSGGAYNEQFF

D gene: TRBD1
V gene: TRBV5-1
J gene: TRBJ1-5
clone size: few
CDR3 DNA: TGCGCCAGCAGCCCACAAGGACAGGCAAATCAGCCCCAGCATTTT
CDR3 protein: CASSPQGQANQPQHF

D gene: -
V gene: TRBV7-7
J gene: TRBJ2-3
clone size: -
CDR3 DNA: TGTGCCAGCAGCTTAGCAGGGAGAGATACGCAGTATTTT
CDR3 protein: CASSLAGRDTQYF

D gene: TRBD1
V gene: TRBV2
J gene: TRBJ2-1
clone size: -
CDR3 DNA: TGTGCCAGCAGCTGGGGACAGGGGGCGTTAAATGAGCAGTTCTTC
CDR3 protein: CASSWGQGALNEQFF